This T cell receptor beta chain was sequenced during a study of T cells in Graves' hyperthyroidism and ophthalmopathy. This clonotype was counted many times. V lost 6 bases, J lost 5 bases, and 11 bases lay in between. Germline lookup yields CDR1 SNHLY and CDR2 FYNNEI. The CDR3 is made up of 12 amino acids. Regions amplified from RNA transcripts were the TCR beta CDR3 regions. The HTBI primer set served for first-round RT-PCR of the TCR CDR3. TCRdb fed the multiplex PCR reads into MiXCR, producing one record per CDR3 protein. This sample carries under 650,000 distinct CDR3 sequences, about 17% of them seen once, and the ten largest clones take less than 4.5%. The PBMCs studied were ones that came from roughly 11 ml fresh peripheral blood.

This sequence originates from a woman in her twenties or thirties with Graves' hyperthyroidism. The rearrangement links TRBV2 to TRBJ2-7, with D tentatively TRBD1 or TRBD2 (5 bases each). The source material was blood. CDR3 sequence reads: CASRPGPDEQYF. CDR3 nucleotide sequence: TGTGCCAGCAGGCCGGGACCAGACGAGCAGTACTTC. Filled out from reference TRBV2 and TRBJ2-7, the complete variable domain reads EPEVTQTPSHQVTQMGQEVILRCVPISNHLYFYWYRQILGQKVEFLVSFYNNEISEKSEIFDDQFSVERPDGSNFTLKIRSTKLEDSAMYFCASRPGPDEQYFGPGTRLTVT.